Listed below are T cell receptor beta chains from one sample, sequenced in a study of blood T cells in healthy people across ages. TCRdb re-called the 5' RACE reads through MiXCR, storing one row per CDR3 protein. Among over a million distinct CDR3 sequences listed, less than 45% were seen once. Sequenced sample: blood. Receptor source: a woman in her late teens or twenties in good health. The conserved cysteine and the conserved F or W are not part of the CDR3 here. Each record gives: J gene, V gene, clone size, D gene, CDR3 protein. A D gene is named only where the DNA matches it firmly. The listing skips clone size in some rows; elsewhere it reads once, few, many or a size class.

TRBJ1-6,TRBV12-3/TRBV12-4,few,-,ASSFGTQTSPLH
TRBJ2-7,TRBV11-2,few,-,ASSSRSGEQY
TRBJ2-1,TRBV20-1,-,TRBD2,SASGRLIDNEQF
TRBJ2-2,TRBV27,few,TRBD2,ASSLSSGGAGELF
TRBJ2-1,TRBV5-6,-,TRBD1,ASSLQGATYNKQF
TRBJ1-4,TRBV5-1,-,-,ASSLNRAEEKLF
TRBJ2-5,TRBV4-3,-,-,ASSSGHPSNEQY
TRBJ2-1,TRBV12-3/TRBV12-4,-,TRBD1,ASSPVRGRTGNEEQF
TRBJ2-3,TRBV7-2,many,TRBD2,ASSSGLAEPSTDTQY
TRBJ2-3,TRBV4-2,-,-,ASSQANYARPDTQY
TRBJ2-1,TRBV4-3,once,-,ASSQDMGSYYNEQF
TRBJ1-2,TRBV10-3,-,TRBD1,AITLGQGADGYT
TRBJ2-3,TRBV7-2,-,-,ASSNGGYSTDTQY
TRBJ1-2,TRBV20-1,few,-,SAPTRGINYGYT
TRBJ1-5,TRBV4-3,-,-,ASSHSRPQPQH
TRBJ2-5,TRBV11-3,-,-,ASSLDSMAGRTEQY
TRBJ1-1,TRBV19,-,TRBD1,ASRGTAPNTEAF
TRBJ1-2,TRBV15,-,TRBD1,ATSSRGGQGEFVYGYT
TRBJ2-1,TRBV7-6,-,TRBD1,ASSRQGVSSYNEQF
TRBJ2-1,TRBV10-3,-,TRBD2,AISEGLAGGDEQF
TRBJ2-7,TRBV7-2,once,-,ASSLATTAREQY
TRBJ2-1,TRBV20-1,-,TRBD2,SARSGAGGYNEQF
TRBJ2-5,TRBV7-3,-,-,ASSLMTGTYNEQY
TRBJ1-5,TRBV4-3,few,-,ASSQDVGGNQPQH
TRBJ2-5,TRBV9,-,-,ASSVEGLSYNEQY
TRBJ2-1,TRBV10-3,-,-,AISAGGPVYNEQF
TRBJ2-5,TRBV7-9,-,-,ASSLASETQY
TRBJ2-5,TRBV12-3/TRBV12-4,many,-,ASSFLATKDTQY
TRBJ2-1,TRBV4-2,-,-,ASSQERQGYDEQF
TRBJ2-1,TRBV13,few,-,ASSLLASNNEQF
TRBJ2-1,TRBV6-6,few,-,ASSYDRGGRNEQF
TRBJ1-6,TRBV20-1,once,-,SARDARTANSPLH
TRBJ1-2,TRBV14,-,-,ASSQGVFDYGYT
-,TRBV9,-,TRBD2,ASSVAPAGGYNEQY
TRBJ2-7,TRBV7-2,-,-,ASSLEMGASYEQY
-,TRBV7-2,-,TRBD2,ASSLGSGGATYEQY
TRBJ2-6,TRBV5-1,-,TRBD1,ASSLVGQVPGGANVLT
TRBJ2-7,TRBV4-2,-,-,ASSQVLGTTSYEQY
TRBJ2-7,TRBV7-2,few,-,ASSTHRYEQY
TRBJ2-1,TRBV27,-,TRBD1,ASSRQGVINEQF
TRBJ2-7,TRBV27,-,-,ASSLFNRPPRESYEQY
TRBJ2-1,TRBV29-1,-,TRBD2,SVRGIAGGVNEQF
TRBJ2-3,TRBV20-1,-,-,SALRDTPPDTQY
TRBJ1-2,TRBV6-5,-,TRBD1,ASSYLGGDRDDGYT
TRBJ2-1,TRBV7-9,many,TRBD1,ASNQGGTGGRDEQF
TRBJ2-7,TRBV5-1,few,TRBD1,ASSQGQFFSYEQY
-,TRBV11-3,-,-,ASSLILLGHCYEQY
-,TRBV6-2/TRBV6-3,-,TRBD2,ASSYPRLAGGVSYEQY
TRBJ1-1,TRBV29-1,-,-,SVVGGGTEAF
TRBJ1-2,TRBV20-1,many,TRBD1,SATGQNYGYT